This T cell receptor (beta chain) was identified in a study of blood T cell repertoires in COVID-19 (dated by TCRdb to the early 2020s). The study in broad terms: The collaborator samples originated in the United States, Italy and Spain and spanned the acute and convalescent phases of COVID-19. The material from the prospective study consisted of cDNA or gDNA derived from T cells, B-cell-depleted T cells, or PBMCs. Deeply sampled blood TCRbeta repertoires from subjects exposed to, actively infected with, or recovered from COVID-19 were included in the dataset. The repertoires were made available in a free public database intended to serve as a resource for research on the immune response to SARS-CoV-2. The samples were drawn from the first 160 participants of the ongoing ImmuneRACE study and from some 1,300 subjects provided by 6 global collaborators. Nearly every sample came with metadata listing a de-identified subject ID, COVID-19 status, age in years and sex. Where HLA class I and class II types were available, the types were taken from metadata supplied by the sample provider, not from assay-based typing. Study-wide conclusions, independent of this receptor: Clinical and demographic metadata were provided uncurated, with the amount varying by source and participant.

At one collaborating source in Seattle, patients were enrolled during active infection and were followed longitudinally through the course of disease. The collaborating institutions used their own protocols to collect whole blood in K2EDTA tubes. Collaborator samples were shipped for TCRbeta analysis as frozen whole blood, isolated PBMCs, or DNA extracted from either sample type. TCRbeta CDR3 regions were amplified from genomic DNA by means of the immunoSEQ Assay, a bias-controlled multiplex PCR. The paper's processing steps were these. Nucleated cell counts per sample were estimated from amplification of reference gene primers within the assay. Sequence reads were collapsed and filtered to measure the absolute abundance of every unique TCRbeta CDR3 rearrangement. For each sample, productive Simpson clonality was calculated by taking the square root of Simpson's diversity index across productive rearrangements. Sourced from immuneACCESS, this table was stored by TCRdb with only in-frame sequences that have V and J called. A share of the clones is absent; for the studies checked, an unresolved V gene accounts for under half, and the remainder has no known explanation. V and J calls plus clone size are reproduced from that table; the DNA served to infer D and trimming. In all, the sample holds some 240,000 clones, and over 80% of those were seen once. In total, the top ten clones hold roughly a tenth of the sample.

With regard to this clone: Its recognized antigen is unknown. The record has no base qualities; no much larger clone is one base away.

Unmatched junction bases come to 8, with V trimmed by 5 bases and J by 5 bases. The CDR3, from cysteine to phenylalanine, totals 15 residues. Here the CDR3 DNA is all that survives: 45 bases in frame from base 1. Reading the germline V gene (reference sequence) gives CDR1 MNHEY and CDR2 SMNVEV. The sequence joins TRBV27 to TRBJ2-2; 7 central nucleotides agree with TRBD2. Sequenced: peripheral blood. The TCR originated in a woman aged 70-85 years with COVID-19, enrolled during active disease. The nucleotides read TGTGCCAGCAGTGGCGGGAGAAGGTTGACCGGGGAGCTGTTTTTT. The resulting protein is CASSGGRRLTGELFF.